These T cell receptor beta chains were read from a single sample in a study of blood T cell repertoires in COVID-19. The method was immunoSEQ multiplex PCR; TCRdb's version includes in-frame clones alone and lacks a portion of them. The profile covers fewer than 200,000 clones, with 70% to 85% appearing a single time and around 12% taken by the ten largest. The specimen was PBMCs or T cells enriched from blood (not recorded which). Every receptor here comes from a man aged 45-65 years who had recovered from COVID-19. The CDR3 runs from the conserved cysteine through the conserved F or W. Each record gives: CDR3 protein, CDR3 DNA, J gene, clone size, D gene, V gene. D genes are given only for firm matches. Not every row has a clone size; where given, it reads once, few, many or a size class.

CATSYSPYSNQPQHF	TGTGCCACCTCTTACTCCCCGTATAGCAATCAGCCCCAGCATTTT	TRBJ1-5	.	.	TRBV19
CASSRRTSGGLSTDTQYF	TGTGCCAGCAGCCGCAGGACTAGCGGGGGCCTCAGCACAGATACGCAGTATTTT	TRBJ2-3	.	TRBD2	TRBV3-1/TRBV3-2
CASNPHRVGDQETQYF	TGTGCCAGCAATCCGCACAGGGTGGGGGACCAAGAGACCCAGTACTTC	TRBJ2-5	.	.	TRBV28
CASSLAHSMEAFF	TGTGCCAGCAGCTTAGCTCATAGTATGGAAGCTTTCTTT	TRBJ1-1	once	.	TRBV7-2
CASSSQEPAQQYF	TGTGCCAGCAGCTCACAGGAGCCCGCGCAGCAGTACTTC	TRBJ2-7	.	.	TRBV5-6
CASSLGGPSPLHF	TGCGCCAGCAGCTTGGGGGGCCCTTCACCCCTCCACTTT	TRBJ1-6	.	.	TRBV5-1
CASSMGTRPTNEKLFF	TGTGCCAGTAGTATGGGGACACGACCAACTAATGAAAAACTGTTTTTT	TRBJ1-4	.	.	TRBV19
CASSLPLRSGNTIYF	TGTGCCAGCAGCTTACCACTGCGCTCTGGAAACACCATATATTTT	TRBJ1-3	.	.	TRBV7-2
CASSQGPTGTGYEQYF	TGTGCCAGCAGCCAGGGCCCCACCGGGACAGGCTACGAGCAGTACTTC	TRBJ2-7	once	TRBD1	TRBV3-1/TRBV3-2
CASSEAQGGVAFF	TGTGCTAGCAGCGAAGCACAGGGAGGGGTAGCTTTCTTT	TRBJ1-1	.	.	TRBV7-7
CASSPPSGRRGTEAFF	TGCGCCAGCAGTCCTCCCTCGGGGCGGAGGGGCACTGAAGCTTTCTTT	TRBJ1-1	.	.	TRBV5-1
CASSFRPFLDRSDGYTF	TGCGCCAGCAGCTTTAGGCCCTTCCTGGACAGATCCGATGGCTACACCTTC	TRBJ1-2	.	.	TRBV5-1
CASSLLQGAWEQYF	TGTGCCAGCAGCTTACTGCAGGGGGCATGGGAGCAGTACTTC	TRBJ2-7	.	TRBD1	TRBV7-8
CAYTTGGLDQPQHF	TGTGCCTACACAACAGGGGGCCTTGATCAGCCCCAGCATTTT	TRBJ1-5	few	TRBD1	TRBV5-4
CASSYGGGELFF	TGTGCCAGCAGCTACGGGGGCGGGGAGCTGTTTTTT	TRBJ2-2	.	.	TRBV7-3
CASSPDTDTQYF	TGTGCCAGCAGCCCAGACACAGATACGCAGTATTTT	TRBJ2-3	.	.	TRBV7-3
CASSLSAGVWETQYF	TGTGCCAGCAGTTTATCAGCGGGGGTATGGGAGACCCAGTACTTC	TRBJ2-5	.	TRBD2	TRBV27
CASSSGTGGGNTEAFF	TGCGCCAGCAGCTCCGGGACAGGGGGTGGGAACACTGAAGCTTTCTTT	TRBJ1-1	.	TRBD1	TRBV5-1
CASSYGQGVFNTEAFF	TGTGCCAGCAGCTACGGACAGGGGGTGTTTAACACTGAAGCTTTCTTT	TRBJ1-1	.	TRBD1	TRBV3-1/TRBV3-2
CASSTPDQGYGYTF	TGTGCCAGCAGTACCCCGGACCAGGGCTATGGCTACACCTTC	TRBJ1-2	.	.	TRBV28
CAWSTGRANYGYTF	TGTGCCTGGAGTACGGGGAGGGCTAACTATGGCTACACCTTC	TRBJ1-2	once	.	TRBV30
CASSASLTDTQYF	TGTGCCAGCAGCGCGTCCCTCACAGATACGCAGTATTTT	TRBJ2-3	.	.	TRBV7-9
CASSEGTGHSPLHF	TGTGCCAGCAGTGAAGGGACAGGGCATTCACCCCTCCACTTT	TRBJ1-6	.	TRBD1	TRBV6-1
CAIRADNSPLHF	TGTGCCATCAGGGCTGATAATTCACCCCTCCACTTT	TRBJ1-6	.	.	TRBV10-3
CASSYPGQNTDTQYF	TGTGCCAGCAGTTACCCGGGACAGAACACAGATACGCAGTATTTT	TRBJ2-3	.	TRBD1	TRBV6-6
CASSYGQGGAYGYTF	TGTGCCAGCAGTTACGGCCAGGGAGGCGCCTATGGCTACACCTTC	TRBJ1-2	.	.	TRBV6-6